This T cell receptor beta chain was captured by sequencing in a study of blood T cells in healthy people across ages. The ends were cut back, 3 bases at V and 5 bases at J, with 7 bases in the middle. Looked up from germline, CDR1 is LNHNV and CDR2 is YYDKDF (reference sequence). The CDR3 has 12 residues. Primers used in a second PCR of roughly 6 to 12 cycles were a sample-barcoded 5' primer and a J-beta primer mix. TCRdb re-derived calls from the 5' RACE reads in MiXCR, one entry per CDR3 protein. The sample lists approximately 580,000 distinct CDR3 sequences; around 24% were seen once. The sample also formed part of further work on T cells of mothers and their children.

The J gene is TRBJ1-2, the V gene TRBV15; D remains unclear. Sequenced sample: blood. This clonotype originated in a boy between 10 and 17 years old in good health. The CDR3 loop is CATSSARYGYTF. In nucleotides, the CDR3 is TGTGCCACCAGCAGTGCGCGGTATGGCTACACCTTC.